Sequencing of this TCR beta chain was carried out in a study of T cell responses to AZD1222 COVID-19 vaccine. Libraries were prepared by immunoSEQ multiplex PCR; TCRdb keeps only in-frame clonotypes and omits some of them. The data contain 100,000 to 140,000 clones, approximately 90% of them singletons. The CDR3 totals 16 residues. V was cut by 0 bases and J by 5 bases, with 13 bases left in between. The germline V gene encodes CDR1 LGHNA and CDR2 YSLEER. The input for sequencing was peripheral blood, taken 28 days after the second AZD1222 dose. The receptor comes from an adult who received the AZD1222 COVID-19 vaccine. The chain carries TRBV4-3 and TRBJ1-4, with a weak D call TRBD1 (6 bases). CDR3 in amino acids: CASSQDRAGHNEKLFF. DNA for the CDR3: TGCGCCAGCAGCCAAGATCGGGCGGGACACAATGAAAAACTGTTTTTT.